The entry below describes one TCR beta chain. The antigen is undetermined. This sample is part of a study of cytomegalovirus exposure and HLA in healthy donors. Study-level points and caveats: Available immune exposure information covered CMV serostatus only.

Both 60 Vbeta primers and 13 Jbeta primers went into the PCR. Produced via immunoSEQ multiplex PCR; TCRdb's table is partial and in-frame only. The sample carries around 150,000 clones, 75% to 80% recorded once. The origin of this receptor is a man aged 25-45 years in good health and CMV-seronegative. Material: PBMCs.

CDR3 coding DNA: TGTGCCAGCAGCTTCGGACTAGCGGGAGGCAATGAGCAGTTCTTC. Its translation: CASSFGLAGGNEQFF. V usage is TRBV5-6 and J usage is TRBJ2-1; TRBD2 aligns across 14 bases. The ends lost 2 bases at V and 6 bases at J; junction bases unmatched: 1. CDR3 length equals 15 residues. Germline V gene sequence: CDR1 SGHDT, CDR2 YYEEEE.